This T cell receptor (beta chain) was sequenced in a study of low-dose radiotherapy and immunotherapy resistance in tumors. It was with a constant-region primer and a V-primer adapter that TCRs were amplified over approximately 20 PCR cycles. The mRNA which had been isolated was amplified by in vitro transcription. TCRdb re-called the reads with MiXCR, one entry per CDR3 protein. This sample has about 47,000 distinct CDR3 sequences; approximately 12% occur once, and the top ten carry 6.2%. The table lists this clonotype with many counts. Time point given: before trial treatment. Along with nivolumab and ipilimumab, donors received aspirin, low-dose cyclophosphamide and low-dose radiotherapy. The CDR3 loop spans 15 amino acids. Trimming removed 3 bases at V and 1 base at J, with 11 bases between.

The receptor was isolated from a female donor with ovarian cancer. This chain links TRBV12-3 or TRBV12-4 with TRBJ2-3; perhaps TRBD1 as D (6 bases). The input for sequencing was PBMCs, taken before treatment. The CDR3 loop reads CASSFSTGRTDTQYF. CDR3 nucleotide sequence: TGTGCCAGCAGTTTTTCGACAGGCCGCACAGATACGCAGTATTTT.